One T cell receptor (gamma chain) is described in this entry. The target antigen is unknown. These data originate in a study of Vδ1+ human thymocytes. Whole-study results and caveats: TRG sequences recurred across donors, whereas TRD sequences stayed essentially private. Highly polyclonal TRG and TRD repertoires with Gaussian CDR3 length distributions appeared in thymus. Thymic delta-chain repertoires held about 20% Vdelta2 sequences and few Vdelta3, despite high sort purity.

Thymocytes were sorted as CD3+ TCRVdelta1+ TCRVdelta2- after alphabeta T cell depletion. Vdelta1+ thymocyte sorts reached between roughly 98% and 99.6% purity. Per germline, CDR1 EGSNGY and CDR2 YDSYNSKV. The ends lost 6 bases at V and 5 bases at J; junction bases unmatched: 9. The CDR3 is made up of 14 amino acids. Sequences come from RNA converted to cDNA by reverse transcription. Multiplex PCR used pooled V-gene forward primers and a constant-region reverse primer to amplify CDR3s. With CATT, TCRdb re-called clones from the multiplex PCR reads. The data contain about 23,000 gamma-chain clones, roughly an eighth of them singletons.

This receptor was obtained from a child under three years old who had congenital heart surgery. The genes are TRGV2 and TRGJP2. Sequencing was done on a sample of Vdelta1+ gamma-delta thymocytes from the thymus. The subset is: FACS-sorted CD3+ TCRalphabeta- TCRVdelta1+ TCRVdelta2- thymocytes. The chain's CDR3 is CATWNGLSDWIKTF. CDR3 coding DNA: TGTGCCACCTGGAATGGTCTCAGTGATTGGATCAAGACGTTT.